This T cell receptor (beta chain) came from a study of blood T cell repertoires in COVID-19 (dated by TCRdb to about 2020). In the study overall: Samples from collaborators originated in the United States, Italy and Spain and spanned both the acute and convalescent phases of COVID-19. The prospective study material was composed of cDNA or gDNA derived from T cells, B-cell-depleted T cells, or PBMCs. Subjects who had been exposed to COVID-19, were actively infected with it, or had recovered from it provided the deeply sampled blood TCRbeta repertoires that made up the dataset. The repertoires were made available in a free public database intended to serve as a resource for research on the immune response to SARS-CoV-2. Samples came from the ongoing ImmuneRACE study (first 160 participants) plus 1,254 subjects from 6 global collaborators. Nearly every sample came with metadata listing a de-identified subject ID, COVID-19 status, age in years and sex. Where available, HLA class I and class II types were taken from metadata supplied by the sample provider and were not determined by assay-based typing.

Points on this clone: Its antigen has not been determined. No base quality information exists; no much larger clone differs at one position.

TCRbeta CDR3 regions were amplified from genomic DNA by means of the immunoSEQ Assay, a bias-controlled multiplex PCR. Regarding the original processing steps: The number of nucleated cells in each sample was estimated from the amplification of reference gene primers within the assay. To quantify the absolute abundance of each unique TCRbeta CDR3 rearrangement, sequence reads were collapsed and filtered. Productive Simpson clonality was computed per sample as the square root of Simpson's diversity index over productive rearrangements. The table comes from immuneACCESS by way of TCRdb, which keeps in-frame sequences with V and J called. Part of the clones is missing from these tables; in studies checked, under half for an unresolved V gene and the rest for unknown reasons. The V and J calls and the clone size are those of that table, but D and trimming were determined from the DNA. The sample records about 200,000 clones, 90% of which are singletons. About 0.66% of the sample belongs to the ten largest clones.

Study-wide conclusions, independent of this receptor: The quantity of clinical and demographic metadata differed by source and by participant and was supplied without curation.

The germline V gene encodes CDR1 SGHDN and CDR2 FVKESK. The junction carries 11 bases between V and J, which are trimmed by 4 bases and 3 bases respectively. The CDR3 measures 14 amino acids from cysteine to phenylalanine. The DNA shown is the 42-base CDR3, in frame from base 1. Whole blood was collected in K2EDTA tubes by collaborating institutions according to the institutions' own protocols. Collaborator samples were shipped for TCRbeta analysis as frozen whole blood, isolated PBMCs, or DNA extracted from either sample type. Sequencing input: peripheral blood. This TCR was recovered from a man in his fifties or sixties with acute or convalescent COVID-19. The chain employs TRBV14 and TRBJ2-3; the D gene cannot be resolved reliably. The CDR3 region has the sequence CASSRVTSTDTQYF. DNA sequence: TGTGCCAGCAGCCGAGTGACTTCTACAGATACGCAGTATTTT.